These T cell receptor beta chains were read from a single sample in a study of breast tumors, draining lymph nodes, adjacent tissues. TCRdb independently ran MiXCR on the multiplex PCR reads; one entry per CDR3 protein. The table records approximately 22,000 distinct CDR3 sequences, about 61% of them present only once. The sequencing sample was made of tumor-adjacent breast tissue. The receptors originated from a female donor with breast cancer. Some clones in this sample may be carry-over from other donors' samples. Each CDR3 is given without its conserved first and last residue. D genes are given only for firm matches. Not all rows give a size; the values are once, few, many and, for expanded clones, a class.

D gene	J gene	clone size	V gene	CDR3 protein
TRBD2	TRBJ2-1	NA	TRBV19	ATTLAGVYNEQF
NA	TRBJ2-7	medium-sized	TRBV5-1	ASSLASADTYEQY
NA	TRBJ1-5	NA	TRBV24-1	ATSDRGSNQPQH
TRBD2	TRBJ2-3	NA	TRBV6-4	ASSLSGGAGDTQY
NA	TRBJ2-5	many	TRBV13	ASSSAGGGSRETQY
NA	TRBJ1-3	NA	TRBV4-3	ASSQDPSGNTIY
NA	TRBJ1-6	NA	TRBV20-1	SARTGSYNSPLH
NA	TRBJ2-3	few	TRBV20-1	SARRMSTDTQY
TRBD1	TRBJ2-7	NA	TRBV7-9	ASSPQDRARHEQY
NA	TRBJ2-1	NA	TRBV29-1	SVEVPLGLLGHRSYNEQF
TRBD1	TRBJ1-2	NA	TRBV20-1	SAHRQGVYGYT
NA	TRBJ2-5	many	TRBV7-9	ASSFGWAAQETQY
NA	TRBJ1-4	many	TRBV5-6	ASSLGWTAHEKLF
NA	TRBJ1-4	few	TRBV20-1	SARITTNEKLF
NA	TRBJ2-7	NA	TRBV11-2	ASSFDSTSYEQY
NA	TRBJ1-2	NA	TRBV20-1	SASVNYGYT
TRBD1	TRBJ1-4	NA	TRBV29-1	SVATGGGEKLF
NA	TRBJ1-2	NA	TRBV9	ASSVDDSNYGYT
NA	TRBJ2-1	once	TRBV4-2	ASSTTEGTHNEQF
TRBD2	TRBJ2-1	many	TRBV18	ASSTSSGLAVYNEQF
TRBD1	TRBJ1-6	NA	TRBV6-1	ASRDRDRDNSPLH
NA	TRBJ1-5	NA	TRBV2	ASAAGTYQPQH
NA	TRBJ1-2	once	TRBV10-3	AISESMLEGYT
TRBD1	TRBJ2-7	NA	TRBV6-5	ASSPGPGGNEQY
NA	TRBJ2-1	many	TRBV6-1	ASLEARAYNEQF
NA	TRBJ2-2	NA	TRBV24-1	ATSEVGELF
NA	TRBJ1-3	NA	TRBV19	ASSLLGAGNTIY
NA	TRBJ2-2	few	TRBV7-3	ASSLGGNTGELF
TRBD2	TRBJ2-2	NA	TRBV6-5	ASSWTSGELF
NA	TRBJ2-7	NA	TRBV5-1	ASRRSGNSYEQY
NA	TRBJ1-2	NA	TRBV9	ASSEQGYGYT